Presented here are 5 T cell receptor beta chains from one specimen sequenced in a study of blood T cell repertoires in COVID-19. Profiling relied on immunoSEQ multiplex PCR, and the TCRdb table lists in-frame clones only, not all of them. Here the sample spans roughly 140,000 clones, about 82% being singletons. The sequenced material came from PBMCs or T cells enriched from blood (not recorded which). The receptors were sampled from a woman aged 40-49 years who had recovered from COVID-19.

This clone was observed a few times. The sample carries other DNA sequences with the same CDR3. The chain links TRBV18 to TRBJ1-6; 8 nucleotides match TRBD1. Per germline, CDR1 KGHSH and CDR2 LQKENI. This CDR3 is built from 14 residues. V gave up 3 bases and J gave up 10 bases; unmatched junction bases: 5. CDR3: CASSPQDRDSPLHF. The CDR3 DNA follows: TGTGCCAGCTCACCCCAGGACAGGGACTCACCCCTCCACTTT. The variable domain in full, completed from reference TRBV18 and TRBJ1-6, reads NAGVMQNPRHLVRRRGQEARLRCSPMKGHSHVYWYRQLPEEGLKFMVYLQKENIIDESGMPKERFSAEFPKEGPSILRIQQVVRGDSAAYFCASSPQDRDSPLHFGNGTRLTVT.

In its sample, this clone was seen a few times. The gene calls are TRBV4-1 and TRBJ1-2; 7 bases match TRBD1. The CDR3 spans 16 residues. Germline V lookup: CDR1 MGHRA, CDR2 YSYEKL. Unmatched junction bases numbered 5, after V lost 1 base and J lost 0 bases. The chain's CDR3 is CASSQVVTGTNYGYTF. The CDR3 nucleotides read TGCGCCAGCAGCCAAGTGGTGACAGGGACTAACTATGGCTACACCTTC.

The gene calls are TRBV7-3 and TRBJ2-1, with 8 bases fitting TRBD1. The length of the CDR3 is 17 residues. Germline trimming cut 4 bases from V and 0 bases from J; bases unmatched to any gene: 8. The germline V gene encodes CDR1 SGHTA and CDR2 FQGTGA. As DNA, the CDR3 is TGTGCCAGCAGCTCCGGGACAGGCCATAGCTCCTACAATGAGCAGTTCTTC. Amino acid sequence: CASSSGTGHSSYNEQFF. Variable domain in full (rest from reference TRBV7-3 and TRBJ2-1): GAGVSQTPSNKVTEKGKYVELRCDPISGHTALYWYRQSLGQGPEFLIYFQGTGAADDSGLPNDRFFAVRPEGSVSTLKIQRTERGDSAVYLCASSSGTGHSSYNEQFFGPGTRLTVL.

V and J are TRBV2 and TRBJ1-2, with 7 positions matching TRBD1. Unmatched junction bases numbered 6, after V lost 8 bases and J lost 3 bases. Germline V lookup: CDR1 SNHLY, CDR2 FYNNEI. The length of the CDR3 is 13 residues. DNA for the CDR3: TGTGCCAGCCGATCCGGGACAGACTATGGCTACACCTTC. It translates to CASRSGTDYGYTF. The full variable domain, in which reference TRBV2 and TRBJ1-2 provide the parts outside the CDR3, is EPEVTQTPSHQVTQMGQEVILRCVPISNHLYFYWYRQILGQKVEFLVSFYNNEISEKSEIFDDQFSVERPDGSNFTLKIRSTKLEDSAMYFCASRSGTDYGYTFGSGTRLTVV.

The V call is TRBV18, the J call TRBJ1-1; D gene unclear. Trimming took 3 bases from V and 1 from J, leaving 12 bases between them. This CDR3 has 15 amino acids. Looked up from germline, CDR1 is KGHSH and CDR2 is LQKENI. The chain's CDR3 is CASSPPSLENTEAFF. In DNA, the CDR3 is TGTGCCAGCTCACCCCCGTCACTCGAGAACACTGAAGCTTTCTTT.